This T cell receptor beta chain stems from a study of cytomegalovirus exposure and HLA in healthy donors. Findings and limits, study-wide: Apparent HLA restriction characterized most CMV-associated TCR beta chains in a later analysis. In an earlier analysis, productive rearrangement rates for most beta V segments clustered near 87% or 30%.

Donors likely had unrecorded immune exposures despite being nominally healthy when sampled. With 60 Vbeta and 13 Jbeta primers, the PCR was carried out. Original processing notes: Unique TCR beta chains totaled about 73 million in a later count, with approximately 11 million of them shared. Using immunoSEQ multiplex PCR, the repertoire was profiled, and TCRdb retains in-frame clones only, with some absent. Clonal size and the V and J genes are those of that table, whereas D and trimming came from the DNA. In the table there are 84,000 or so clones, around 79% of which are singletons. Concerning this clone itself: Antigen: not known.

This clonotype was sampled from a human donor in good health. Sequenced material: PBMCs.

Written as DNA, the CDR3 is TGCGCCAGCAGCCCGGACAGCCCGTCTTTGGATACGCAGTATTTT. Protein product: CASSPDSPSLDTQYF. V is TRBV5-1 and J is TRBJ2-3; D might be TRBD1 (6 bases). V was clipped by 4 bases and J by 6 bases, with 18 bases between them. Germline-derived CDR1 and CDR2 are SGHRS and YFSETQ. CDR3 length: 15 amino acids.